This paragraph covers one T cell receptor beta chain sequence. The antigen is unknown. This specimen belongs to a study of cytomegalovirus exposure and HLA in healthy donors. Study overall: A subsequent analysis reported that the roughly 120 validation repertoires were produced on the same platform that had also been used for the roughly 700 first-cohort repertoires.

General study points: Subsequent analysis of the roughly 120 validation repertoires found a tendency for first-cohort TCR clusters to co-occur. Cytomegalovirus status was reportedly diagnosed by the classifier with high sensitivity and specificity. Across donors, most TCRs were seen rarely, yet some public ones were widespread.

V was shortened by 1 base and J by 4 bases, with 14 bases between the two germline ends. The CDR3 totals 15 residues. CDR1 is MNHNS and CDR2 is SASEGT in the germline V gene. Clones were sequenced by immunoSEQ multiplex PCR, and TCRdb holds only the in-frame ones, with some missing. The table records about 140,000 clones, roughly 89% of them present only once. The V gene is TRBV6-1, the J gene TRBJ2-7, with TRBD2 as a possible D gene (7 bases). This TCR was sampled from a man aged 18 to 35 in good health and CMV-seropositive. The sample consisted of PBMCs. CDR3 loop: CASSEVQGGDYEQYF. The CDR3, as DNA: TGTGCCAGCAGTGAAGTACAGGGAGGGGATTACGAGCAGTACTTC.